Given below is one TCR beta chain in context. The antigen it binds to is not known. No base-level quality is on record; no much larger clone is a single base apart. This specimen's treatment or condition label, interpreted: roughly ten-day PBMC culture with coronavirus spike peptide pools or control peptides (ViraFEST assay). The ViraFEST assay was used in the study, in which antigen-specific T cells were expanded with peptide pools and expanded clonotypes were subsequently identified by TCR sequencing. The convalescent patients' positive SARS-CoV-2 PCR tests were from March to December 2020, which was before the Alpha, Beta and Delta variants emerged in the United States. Approximately 1.8 million PBMCs per well were cultured in IMDM with about 5% human AB serum and approximately 10 IU/ml IL-2, plus 10 ug/ml peptide pools. On days 3 and 7, half of the culture medium was replaced with fresh IL-2-containing medium. After roughly 9 days of culture, CD4+ T cells were isolated by negative selection with the EasySep CD4+ T cell isolation kit. Ficoll-Paque Plus gradient centrifugation was used to isolate PBMCs from whole blood, and the isolated PBMCs were then either used fresh or cryopreserved at -140C. Each culture condition was generally run in triplicate wells.

Taken from the germline V gene (reference sequence), the CDR1 and CDR2 loops are SGHKS and YYEKEE. The CDR3 covers 15 residues, taking in both the cysteine and the phenylalanine. Just CDR3 DNA is preserved here, 45 bases in frame from base 1. Deletion took 3 bases off V and 1 base off J, with a span of 11 bases between the germline ends. The data were obtained in a study of vaccination and CD4 T cells after COVID-19 (dated by TCRdb to between 2020 and 2023). Describing the broader study: Every convalescent patient had a positive nasal swab PCR test for SARS-CoV-2, with mild disease in nine or ten patients and severe disease in one. The convalescent cohort included six males and four females, with two Hispanic individuals, seven Caucasians, two Asians and one multiracial person. Participants got two doses of the Pfizer-BioNTech BNT162b2 vaccine (n=8) or two doses of the Moderna mRNA-1273 vaccine (n=2). Post-COVID blood samples were collected from convalescent patients a median of approximately 100 days after diagnosis, with a range of about 30 to 161 days. Post-vaccine blood samples were taken a median of roughly 72 days after the second vaccine dose, with a range of roughly 13 to 250 days. The cultures were stimulated with overlapping spike peptide pools from SARS-CoV-2 and from the common cold coronaviruses HCoV-NL63, HCoV-OC43 and HCoV-229E. Control cultures received a CEFX viral epitope pool as the positive control, an HIV-1 Nef peptide pool as the negative control, or no peptide. The spike-specific CD4+ TCR repertoire was compared before and after mRNA vaccination in approximately ten COVID-19 convalescent patients and a few infection-naive healthy vaccine recipients. What the study reported, not specific to this receptor: Nearly all vaccine-specific clones in convalescent patients (304 of 307) were mono-reactive for SARS-CoV-2 spike rather than cross-reactive with common cold coronaviruses. In convalescent patients, a median around 86% of post-vaccine SARS-CoV-2-reactive clones were detected only after vaccination, suggesting vaccine-specific priming. Relatively few convalescent patients were included in the study, and early timepoints after natural infection were not analyzed. Although the median number of SARS-CoV-2-reactive clonotypes went up from roughly 19 after infection to roughly 40 after vaccination, the increase was not significant.

Receptor amplification or capture employed PCR. TCR sequencing of DNA from cultured CD4+ T cells used the Oncomine TCR Beta short-read assay at the Johns Hopkins FTIC core. The QIAamp micro DNA kit was used to extract genomic DNA from the cultured CD4+ T cells. Oncomine TCR Beta libraries from cultured CD4+ T cells were pooled with unique dual indexes and sequenced on an Illumina iSeq 100. From the authors' description of their analysis: Non-productive sequences were removed, and CDR3s that did not start with C, did not end with F or W, or were shorter than 7 amino acids were discarded. The MANAFEST web application identified antigen-specific clonotypes by comparing peptide-stimulated wells against reference wells and other culture wells. An FDR below 0.05, an odds ratio above 5, and a productive frequency above 0.1% in at least two of three replicate wells were required for clones to be considered positive. A clonotype counted as cross-reactive if it showed significant expansion both in the SARS-CoV-2 spike wells and in at least one common cold coronavirus spike condition. Similarity between CDR3 sequences was evaluated in R version 3.6.1 using Levenshtein distances (stringdist) and unrooted phylogenetic trees (ape). TCRdb reran the public reads through fastp at Q25 and MiXCR, keeping productive beta chains. Each CDR3 protein appears once, grouped with its most common genes and DNA. The V and J calls shown here were made by TCRdb, not taken from the authors' results. In all, the sample holds fewer than 15,000 distinct CDR3 sequences, and 45% of those were seen once. The ten largest clones represent about a fifth of the sample.

Sequencing was performed on cultured CD4+ T cells from blood, taken after SARS-CoV-2 vaccination. This sequence uses TRBV5-5 and TRBJ1-5, with the D segment identity uncertain. The clonotype originates from a human donor with COVID-19. CDR3 reads: CASSSDGKSNQPQHF. The DNA sequence is TGTGCCAGCAGCTCGGATGGGAAAAGCAATCAGCCCCAGCATTTT.